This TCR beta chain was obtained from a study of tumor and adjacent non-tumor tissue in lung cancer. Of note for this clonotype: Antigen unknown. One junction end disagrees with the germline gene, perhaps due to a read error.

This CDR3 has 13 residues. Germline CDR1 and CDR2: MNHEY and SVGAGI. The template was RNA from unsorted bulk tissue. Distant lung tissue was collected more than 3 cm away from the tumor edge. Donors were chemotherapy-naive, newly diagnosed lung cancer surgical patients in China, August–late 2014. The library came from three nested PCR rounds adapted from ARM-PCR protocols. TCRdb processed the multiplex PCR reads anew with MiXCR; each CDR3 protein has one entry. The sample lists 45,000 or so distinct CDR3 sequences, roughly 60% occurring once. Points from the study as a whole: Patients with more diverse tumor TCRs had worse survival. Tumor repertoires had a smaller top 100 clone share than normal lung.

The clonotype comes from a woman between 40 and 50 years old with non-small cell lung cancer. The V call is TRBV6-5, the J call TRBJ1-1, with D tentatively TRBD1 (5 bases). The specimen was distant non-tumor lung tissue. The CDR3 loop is CAGSRTPNAEAFF. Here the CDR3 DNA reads TGTGCCGGCAGCCGGACACCAAACGCTGAAGCTTTCTTT.